Below are 8 T cell receptor beta chains sequenced from a single sample in a study of blood T cell repertoires in COVID-19. The assay was immunoSEQ multiplex PCR, and TCRdb's table has in-frame clones only and misses some. The table includes about 160,000 clones, 70% to 85% detected once. Sequencing used peripheral blood. These receptors came from an elderly woman with acute or convalescent COVID-19.

The chain carries TRBV2 and TRBJ2-3, with a tentative D call TRBD2 (5 bases). The germline gives CDR1 SNHLY, CDR2 FYNNEI. There are 15 residues in the CDR3. The V and J ends lost 3 bases and 6 bases respectively, with 16 bases between them. Here the CDR3 reads CASSDGRLAPDTQYF. In DNA form, the CDR3 reads TGTGCCAGCAGTGATGGTCGTCTAGCCCCGGATACGCAGTATTTT. Together with reference TRBV2 and TRBJ2-3, the CDR3 gives the full variable domain: EPEVTQTPSHQVTQMGQEVILRCVPISNHLYFYWYRQILGQKVEFLVSFYNNEISEKSEIFDDQFSVERPDGSNFTLKIRSTKLEDSAMYFCASSDGRLAPDTQYFGPGTRLTVL.

The rearrangement uses TRBV6-4 and TRBJ1-2; D remains ambiguous. V was pared by 5 bases and J by 1 base, with 11 bases between. The CDR3 is made up of 14 amino acids. Looked up from germline, CDR1 is MRHNA and CDR2 is SNTAGT. CDR3 sequence reads: CASSRGGSNYGYTF. CDR3 in DNA: TGTGCCAGCAGTCGAGGTGGCAGTAACTATGGCTACACCTTC.

The V and J genes are TRBV3-1 (or the pseudogene TRBV3-2) and TRBJ1-4, with a possible D match to TRBD1 (6 bases). In germline, CDR1 is LGHDT, CDR2 YNNKEL (reference sequence). V shed 4 bases and J shed 5 bases, with 14 bases lying between them. This CDR3 has 15 amino acids. The CDR3 spells CASSPYRAKNEKLFF. The DNA of the CDR3 is TGTGCCAGCAGCCCGTACAGGGCAAAAAATGAAAAACTGTTTTTT.

This clone was detected only a few times. The rearrangement links TRBV7-2 to TRBJ1-2, with 9 bases fitting TRBD1. This CDR3 has 16 residues. Trimming took 5 bases from V and 8 from J; bases not matched to a gene: 15. CDR1 and CDR2 from the germline V gene are SGHTA and FQGNSA. The DNA for the CDR3 is TGTGCCAGCAGCGCCAATCCGGGACAGGGTATCGGGGGCTACACCTTC. The encoded protein is CASSANPGQGIGGYTF.

J is TRBJ2-1 and V is TRBV9; TRBD2 agrees at 7 bases. The CDR3 contains 14 residues. V lost 3 bases and J lost 7; bases outside the gene matches: 7. From germline, CDR1 is SGDLS and CDR2 YYNGEE. The CDR3 DNA follows: TGTGCCAGCAGCGCCGGTTCCGGGGGGAATGAGCAGTTCTTC. This gives the protein CASSAGSGGNEQFF.

The table lists this clone with a count of one. The J gene is TRBJ2-5, the V gene TRBV6-5, with TRBD2 matching over 13 bases. Losses at the gene ends were 6 bases for V and 5 bases for J; bases not matched to a gene: 6. Looked up from germline, CDR1 is MNHEY and CDR2 is SVGAGI. There are 15 residues in the CDR3. Written as DNA, the CDR3 is TGTGCCAGCAGACGGACTAGCGGGAGATGGGAGACCCAGTACTTC. Protein: CASRRTSGRWETQYF.

The V call is TRBV5-8, the J call TRBJ2-7; 8 bases fit TRBD1. Trimming at V came to 4 bases and at J to 1 base, leaving 7 bases not matched to a gene. Germline CDR1 reads SGHTS; CDR2 reads YDEGEE. The CDR3 extends over 15 amino acids. The CDR3 protein is CASSPRTGSSYEQYF. In nucleotides, the CDR3 is TGTGCCAGCAGCCCTAGGACAGGGAGTTCCTACGAGCAGTACTTC.

This clone was seen a few times. This CDR3 is CAITPDGKNEQYF. In DNA, the CDR3 is TGTGCCATCACCCCCGACGGGAAGAACGAGCAGTACTTC. The chain is built from TRBV10-3 and TRBJ2-7; a weak D match, TRBD2 (5 bases). The V end lost 7 bases, the J end lost 5 bases, and 15 bases lay between the germline ends. The CDR3 has 13 amino acids. Germline values: CDR1 ENHRY, CDR2 SYGVKD.